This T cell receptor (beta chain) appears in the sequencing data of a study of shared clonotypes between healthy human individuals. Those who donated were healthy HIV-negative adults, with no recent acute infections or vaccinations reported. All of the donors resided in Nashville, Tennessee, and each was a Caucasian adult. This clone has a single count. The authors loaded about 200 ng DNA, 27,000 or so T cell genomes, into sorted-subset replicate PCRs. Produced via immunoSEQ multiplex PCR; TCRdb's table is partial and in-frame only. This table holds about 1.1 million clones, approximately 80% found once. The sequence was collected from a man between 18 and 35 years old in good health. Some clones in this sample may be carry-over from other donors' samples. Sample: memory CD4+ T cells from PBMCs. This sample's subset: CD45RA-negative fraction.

The CDR3 spells CASSPDRGTDTQYF. The DNA of the CDR3 is TGTGCCAGCAGTCCGGACAGGGGCACAGATACGCAGTATTTT. J is TRBJ2-3 and V is TRBV2, with TRBD1 matching 8 bases. Trimming took 5 bases from V and 1 from J; bases not matched to a gene: 2. In germline, CDR1 is SNHLY, CDR2 FYNNEI. The CDR3 sequence is 14 residues long.